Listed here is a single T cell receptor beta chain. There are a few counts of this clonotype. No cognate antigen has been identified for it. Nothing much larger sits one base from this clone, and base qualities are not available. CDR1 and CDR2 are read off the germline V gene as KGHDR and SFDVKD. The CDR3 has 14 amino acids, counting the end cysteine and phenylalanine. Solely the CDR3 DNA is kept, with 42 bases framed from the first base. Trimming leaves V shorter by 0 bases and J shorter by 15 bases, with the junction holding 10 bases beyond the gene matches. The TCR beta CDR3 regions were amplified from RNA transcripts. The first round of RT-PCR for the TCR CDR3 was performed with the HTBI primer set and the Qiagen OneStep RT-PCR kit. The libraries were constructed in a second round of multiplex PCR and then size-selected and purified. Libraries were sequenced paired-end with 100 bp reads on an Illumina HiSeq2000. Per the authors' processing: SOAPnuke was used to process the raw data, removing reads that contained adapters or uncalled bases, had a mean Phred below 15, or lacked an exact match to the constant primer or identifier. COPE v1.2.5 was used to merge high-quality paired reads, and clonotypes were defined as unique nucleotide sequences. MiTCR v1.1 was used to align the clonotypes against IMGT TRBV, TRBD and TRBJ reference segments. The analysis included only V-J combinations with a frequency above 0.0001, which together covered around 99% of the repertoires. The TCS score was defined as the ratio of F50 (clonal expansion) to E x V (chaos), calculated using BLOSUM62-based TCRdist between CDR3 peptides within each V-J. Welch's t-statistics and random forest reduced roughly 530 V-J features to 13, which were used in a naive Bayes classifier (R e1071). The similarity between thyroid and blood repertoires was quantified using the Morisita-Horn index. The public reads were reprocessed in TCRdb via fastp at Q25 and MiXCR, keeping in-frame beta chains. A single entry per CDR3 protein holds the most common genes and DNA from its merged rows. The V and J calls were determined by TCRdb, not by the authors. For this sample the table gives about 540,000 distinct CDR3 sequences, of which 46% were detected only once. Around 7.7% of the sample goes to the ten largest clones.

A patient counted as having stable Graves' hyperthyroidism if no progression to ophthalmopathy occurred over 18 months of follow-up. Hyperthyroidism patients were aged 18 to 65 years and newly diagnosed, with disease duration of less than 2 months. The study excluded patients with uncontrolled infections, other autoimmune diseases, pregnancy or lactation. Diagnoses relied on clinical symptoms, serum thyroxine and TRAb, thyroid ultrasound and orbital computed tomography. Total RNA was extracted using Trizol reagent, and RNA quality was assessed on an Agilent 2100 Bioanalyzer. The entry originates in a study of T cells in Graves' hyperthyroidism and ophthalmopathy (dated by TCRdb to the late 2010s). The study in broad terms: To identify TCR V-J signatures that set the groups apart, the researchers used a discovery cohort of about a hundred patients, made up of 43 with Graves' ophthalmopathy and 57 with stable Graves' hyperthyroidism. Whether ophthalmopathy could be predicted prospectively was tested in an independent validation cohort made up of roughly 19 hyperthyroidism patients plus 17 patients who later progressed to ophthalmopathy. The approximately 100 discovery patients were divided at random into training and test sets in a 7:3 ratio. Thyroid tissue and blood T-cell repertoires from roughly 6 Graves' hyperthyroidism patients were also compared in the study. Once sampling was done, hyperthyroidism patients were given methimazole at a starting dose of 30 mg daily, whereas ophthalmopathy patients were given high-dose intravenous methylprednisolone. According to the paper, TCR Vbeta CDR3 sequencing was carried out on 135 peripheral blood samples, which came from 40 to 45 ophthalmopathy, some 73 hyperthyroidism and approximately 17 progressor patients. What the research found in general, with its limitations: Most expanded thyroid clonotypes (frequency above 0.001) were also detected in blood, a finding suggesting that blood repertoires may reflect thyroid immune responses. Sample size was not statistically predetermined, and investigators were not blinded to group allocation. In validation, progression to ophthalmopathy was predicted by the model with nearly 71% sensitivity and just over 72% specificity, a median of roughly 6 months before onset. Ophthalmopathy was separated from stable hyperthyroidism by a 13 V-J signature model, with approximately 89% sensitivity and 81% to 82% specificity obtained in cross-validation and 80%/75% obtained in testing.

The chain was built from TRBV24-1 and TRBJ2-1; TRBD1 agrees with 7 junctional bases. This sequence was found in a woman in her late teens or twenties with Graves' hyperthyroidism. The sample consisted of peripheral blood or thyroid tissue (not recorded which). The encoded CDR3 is CATSDLPTGRGLFF. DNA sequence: TGTGCCACCAGTGATTTGCCGACAGGGCGAGGACTGTTCTTC.